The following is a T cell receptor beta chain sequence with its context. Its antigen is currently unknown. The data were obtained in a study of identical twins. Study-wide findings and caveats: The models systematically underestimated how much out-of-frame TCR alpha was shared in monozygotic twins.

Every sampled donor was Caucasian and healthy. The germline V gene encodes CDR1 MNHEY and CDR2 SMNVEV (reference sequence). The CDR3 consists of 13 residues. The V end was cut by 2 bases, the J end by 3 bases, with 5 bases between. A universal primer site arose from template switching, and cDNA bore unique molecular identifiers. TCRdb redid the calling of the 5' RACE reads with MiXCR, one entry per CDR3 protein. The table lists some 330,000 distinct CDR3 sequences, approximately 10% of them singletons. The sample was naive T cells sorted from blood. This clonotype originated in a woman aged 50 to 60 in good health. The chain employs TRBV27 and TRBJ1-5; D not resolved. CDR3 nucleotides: TGTGCCAGCAGTTTAGCGATCAATCAGCCCCAGCATTTT. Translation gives CASSLAINQPQHF.